This TCR beta chain is from a study of prognosis after radiotherapy for stage I lung cancer. Study-level information: Considered medically inoperable were all of the patients with non-small cell lung cancer.

In its sample, this clonotype is medium-sized. TCR beta CDR3 was amplified from genomic DNA by two-round multiplex PCR. Round-one PCR had primers specific to each TRBV and TRBJ gene. A single record per CDR3 protein comes from TCRdb applying MiXCR to the multiplex PCR reads. Of around 27,000 distinct CDR3 sequences listed, about a third are singletons. The germline V gene has CDR1 SGHNT and CDR2 YENEEA. CDR3 length: 12 amino acids. V was clipped by 6 bases and J by 7 bases, with 10 bases between them. Peripheral venous blood was drawn in approximately 6-milliliter volumes, with a draw taken at each of two separate time points.

This specimen consisted of PBMCs, obtained before or after stereotactic body radiation therapy (not recorded which). The clonotype originates from a donor aged 50 or older with non-small cell lung cancer. The V gene is TRBV11-3, the J gene TRBJ2-1; D is unresolved. DNA of the CDR3: TGTGCCAGCAGTTCAGCCGATAATGAGCAGTTCTTC. Amino acid sequence: CASSSADNEQFF.